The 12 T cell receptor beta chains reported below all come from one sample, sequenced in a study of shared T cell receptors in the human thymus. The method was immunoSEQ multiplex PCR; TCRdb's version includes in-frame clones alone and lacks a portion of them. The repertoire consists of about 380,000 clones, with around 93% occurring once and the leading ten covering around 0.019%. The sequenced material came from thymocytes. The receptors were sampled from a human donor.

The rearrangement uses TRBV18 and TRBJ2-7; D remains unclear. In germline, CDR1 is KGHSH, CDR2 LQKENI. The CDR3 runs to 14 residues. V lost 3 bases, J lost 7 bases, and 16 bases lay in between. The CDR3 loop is CASSPPQVLGEQYF. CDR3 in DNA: TGTGCCAGCTCACCTCCCCAGGTGCTAGGAGAGCAGTACTTC.

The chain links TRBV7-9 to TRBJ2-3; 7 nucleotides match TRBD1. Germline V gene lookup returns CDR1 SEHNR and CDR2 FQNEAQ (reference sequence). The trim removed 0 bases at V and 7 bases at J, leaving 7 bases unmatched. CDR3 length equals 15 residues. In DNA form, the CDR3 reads TGTGCCAGCAGCTTAGCTGGACAGGTTGCATATACGCAGTATTTT. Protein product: CASSLAGQVAYTQYF.

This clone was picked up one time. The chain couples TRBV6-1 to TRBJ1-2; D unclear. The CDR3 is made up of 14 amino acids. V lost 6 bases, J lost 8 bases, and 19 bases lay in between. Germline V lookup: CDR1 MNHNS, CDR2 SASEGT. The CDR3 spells CASRGAAPGCGYTF. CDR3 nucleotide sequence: TGTGCCAGCAGGGGTGCGGCCCCGGGGTGCGGCTACACCTTC.

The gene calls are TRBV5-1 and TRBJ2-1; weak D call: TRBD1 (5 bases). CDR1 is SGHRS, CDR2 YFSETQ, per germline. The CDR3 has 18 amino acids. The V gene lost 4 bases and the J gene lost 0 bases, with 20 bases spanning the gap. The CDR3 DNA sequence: TGCGCCAGCAGCCCCCCCTCCTTGACAGCTCTCTCCTACAATGAGCAGTTCTTC. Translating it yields CASSPPSLTALSYNEQFF.

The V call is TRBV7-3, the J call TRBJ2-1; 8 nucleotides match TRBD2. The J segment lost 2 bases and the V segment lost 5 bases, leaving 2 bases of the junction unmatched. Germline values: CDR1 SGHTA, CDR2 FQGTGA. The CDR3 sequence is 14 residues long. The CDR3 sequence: CASSPGRAYNEQFF. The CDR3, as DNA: TGTGCCAGCAGCCCCGGGAGGGCCTACAATGAGCAGTTCTTC.

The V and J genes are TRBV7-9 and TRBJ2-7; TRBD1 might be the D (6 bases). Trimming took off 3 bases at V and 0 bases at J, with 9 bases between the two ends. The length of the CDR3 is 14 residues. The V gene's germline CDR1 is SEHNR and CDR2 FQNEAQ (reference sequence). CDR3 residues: CASSFQGISYEQYF. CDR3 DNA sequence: TGTGCCAGCAGCTTCCAGGGGATCTCCTACGAGCAGTACTTC.

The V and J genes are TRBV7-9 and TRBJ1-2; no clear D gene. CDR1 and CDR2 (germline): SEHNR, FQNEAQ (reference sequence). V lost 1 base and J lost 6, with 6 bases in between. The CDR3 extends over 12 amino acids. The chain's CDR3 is CASSLDGDGYTF. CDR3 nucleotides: TGTGCCAGCAGCTTAGATGGGGATGGCTACACCTTC.

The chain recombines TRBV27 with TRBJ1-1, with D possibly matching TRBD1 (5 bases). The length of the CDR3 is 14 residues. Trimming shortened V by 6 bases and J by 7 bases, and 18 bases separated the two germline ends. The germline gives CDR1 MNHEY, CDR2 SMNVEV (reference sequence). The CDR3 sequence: CASSQAWGRGEAFF. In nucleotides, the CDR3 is TGTGCCAGCAGCCAAGCCTGGGGCCGGGGTGAAGCTTTCTTT.

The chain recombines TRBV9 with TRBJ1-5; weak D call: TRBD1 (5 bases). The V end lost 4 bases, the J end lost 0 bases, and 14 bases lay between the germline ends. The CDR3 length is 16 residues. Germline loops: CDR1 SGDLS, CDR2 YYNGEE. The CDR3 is CASSPGWGLSNQPQHF. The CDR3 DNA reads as TGTGCCAGCAGCCCCGGATGGGGCCTTAGCAATCAGCCCCAGCATTTT.

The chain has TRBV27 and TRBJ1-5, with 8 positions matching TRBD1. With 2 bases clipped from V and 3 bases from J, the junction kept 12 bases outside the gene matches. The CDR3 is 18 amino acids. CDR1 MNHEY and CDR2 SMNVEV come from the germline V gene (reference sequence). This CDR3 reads CASSLTPAGGANNQPQHF. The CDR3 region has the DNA TGTGCCAGCAGTTTAACCCCAGCAGGGGGCGCGAACAATCAGCCCCAGCATTTT.

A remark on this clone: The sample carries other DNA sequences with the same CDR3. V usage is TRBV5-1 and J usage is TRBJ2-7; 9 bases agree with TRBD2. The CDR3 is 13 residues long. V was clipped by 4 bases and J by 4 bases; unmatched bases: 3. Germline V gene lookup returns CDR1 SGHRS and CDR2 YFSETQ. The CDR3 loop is CASSLAGRYEQYF. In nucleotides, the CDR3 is TGCGCCAGCAGCCTAGCGGGAAGGTACGAGCAGTACTTC.

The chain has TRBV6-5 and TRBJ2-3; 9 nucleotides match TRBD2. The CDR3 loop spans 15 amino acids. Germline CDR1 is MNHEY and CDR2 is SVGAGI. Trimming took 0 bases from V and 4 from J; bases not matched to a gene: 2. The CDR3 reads CASSYSAGGSDTQYF. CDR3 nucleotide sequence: TGTGCCAGCAGTTACTCAGCGGGAGGCTCAGATACGCAGTATTTT.